The 5 T cell receptor beta chains reported below all come from one sample, sequenced in a study of cytomegalovirus exposure and HLA in healthy donors (TCRdb year 2017). The library was obtained by the immunoSEQ multiplex PCR assay. For the multiplex PCR, a mixture combining 60 forward primers for TCR Vbeta segments and 13 reverse primers for TCR Jbeta segments was used. TCRdb obtained this table from immuneACCESS and retained in-frame rearrangements with V and J assigned. These tables miss some clones; where compared with another copy, unresolved V genes account for less than half of the shortfall, and the remainder is unexplained. The sample records some 150,000 clones, around 72% of which are singletons. Of the sample, approximately 2% is held by the ten largest clones. Sample: PBMCs. These receptors were collected from a man aged 40-49 years in good health and CMV-seronegative.

The rearrangement joins TRBV6-5 to TRBJ1-5; D is perhaps TRBD1 (6 bases). The CDR3 is 14 residues long. The V gene's germline CDR1 is MNHEY and CDR2 SVGAGI. The V gene lost 4 bases and the J gene lost 2 bases, with 9 bases spanning the gap. CDR3 sequence reads: CASSLAGGNQPQHF. The CDR3 coding sequence is TGTGCCAGCAGTTTGGCAGGGGGCAATCAGCCCCAGCATTTT.

The J gene is TRBJ2-3, the V gene TRBV10-3; D is unclear. The germline CDR1 and CDR2 sequences are ENHRY and SYGVKD. The CDR3 length is 13 residues. Between the trimmed V and J ends, which lost 8 bases and 1 base, there was a span of 10 bases. CDR3 sequence: CAISALRTDTQYF. The CDR3 nucleotides are TGTGCCATCTCAGCGTTACGCACAGATACGCAGTATTTT.

In its sample, this clone was seen once. This sequence joins TRBV27 and TRBJ2-7, with TRBD2 matching 9 bases. The V gene end was trimmed by 3 bases and the J gene end by 5 bases; junction bases not matched to a gene: 14. This CDR3 has 17 amino acids. Per germline, CDR1 MNHEY and CDR2 SMNVEV (reference sequence). The CDR3 DNA reads as TGTGCCAGCAGTTTCCGTACCTGGGCGGGAGGGCCTGACGAGCAGTACTTC. It codes for CASSFRTWAGGPDEQYF.

The chain combines TRBV5-4 with TRBJ1-2; TRBD1 might be the D (6 bases). Trimming left V 4 bases short and J 5 bases short, with 12 bases between. Germline values: CDR1 SGHNT, CDR2 YYREEE (reference sequence). The CDR3 is 13 residues long. This chain's CDR3 is CASSAAGEYGYTF. The CDR3 DNA reads as TGTGCCAGCAGCGCCGCAGGGGAGTATGGCTACACCTTC. Looking up the rest from reference TRBV5-4 and TRBJ1-2 gives the full variable domain: ETGVTQSPTHLIKTRGQQVTLRCSSQSGHNTVSWYQQALGQGPQFIFQYYREEENGRGNFPPRFSGLQFPNYSSELNVNALELDDSALYLCASSAAGEYGYTFGSGTRLTVV.

The V gene is TRBV11-2, the J gene TRBJ1-5, with D maybe TRBD1 (5 bases). V lost 5 bases and J 0 bases, leaving 23 bases between the germline ends. The germline V gene has CDR1 SGHAT and CDR2 FQNNGV. This CDR3 has 19 residues. Here the CDR3 reads CASSQSRGQGGNSNQPQHF. CDR3 coding DNA: TGTGCCAGCAGCCAAAGTCGTGGTCAGGGAGGTAATAGCAATCAGCCCCAGCATTTT.